The 32 T cell receptor beta chains below were found in one sample sequenced in a study of blood T cell repertoires in COVID-19. TCRdb's copy holds only in-frame clones and misses some; the assay was immunoSEQ multiplex PCR. The table lists more than 200,000 clones, roughly 80% of them singletons. Material for sequencing was peripheral blood. The receptors were gathered from a woman older than 75 with acute or convalescent COVID-19.

This chain uses TRBV19 with TRBJ1-2, with TRBD1 identical over 10 bases. The V and J ends lost 5 bases and 3 bases, in that order; junction bases with no gene match: 6. The length of the CDR3 is 15 residues. CDR1 is LNHDA, CDR2 SQIVND, per germline (reference sequence). The CDR3 DNA follows: TGTGCCAGTAGTCCTCGGGACAGGGGAGACTATGGCTACACCTTC. This encodes CASSPRDRGDYGYTF. Using reference TRBV19 and TRBJ1-2 for the parts outside the CDR3, the full variable domain is DGGITQSPKYLFRKEGQNVTLSCEQNLNHDAMYWYRQDPGQGLRLIYYSQIVNDFQKGDIAEGYSVSREKKESFPLTVTSAQKNPTAFYLCASSPRDRGDYGYTFGSGTRLTVV.

The chain couples TRBV9 to TRBJ2-5; tentatively, D is TRBD1 (7 bases). The CDR3 runs 15 residues. Trimming stripped 0 bases from V and 5 bases from J, with 14 bases between. From germline, CDR1 is SGDLS and CDR2 YYNGEE. CDR3 sequence: CASSVAQGRSETQYF. CDR3 in DNA: TGTGCCAGCAGCGTAGCACAGGGGAGGAGTGAGACCCAGTACTTC.

V gene TRBV11-2 combines with J gene TRBJ2-1; a weak D match, TRBD2 (6 bases). CDR3 size: 14 residues. The germline gives CDR1 SGHAT, CDR2 FQNNGV. V shed 1 base and J shed 7 bases, with 11 bases lying between them. CDR3: CASSLAGLLNEQFF. DNA of the CDR3: TGTGCCAGCAGCTTAGCGGGACTCCTTAATGAGCAGTTCTTC.

V gene TRBV28 combines with J gene TRBJ1-1; D call uncertain. CDR3 length: 12 residues. V lost 2 bases and J 5 bases, leaving 6 bases between the germline ends. Looked up from germline, CDR1 is MDHEN and CDR2 is SYDVKM. The CDR3 DNA is TGTGCCAGCAGTTTACGGGGTACTGAAGCTTTCTTT. This translates into CASSLRGTEAFF.

This clone was recorded at least ten times. The chain links TRBV6-6 to TRBJ2-1; a weak D match, TRBD2 (5 bases). The CDR3 sequence is 15 residues long. From germline, CDR1 is MNHNY and CDR2 SVGAGI (reference sequence). V was trimmed by 7 bases and J by 9 bases, leaving 22 bases between them. This chain's CDR3 is CASTFSILRGSEQFF. For the CDR3, the DNA is TGTGCCAGCACCTTTAGTATACTTCGGGGAAGTGAGCAGTTCTTC.

The chain has TRBV10-3 and TRBJ1-1; 8 bases map to TRBD1. J lost 8 bases, V lost 6 bases, and 8 bases had no gene match. CDR3 length: 13 residues. Germline-derived CDR1 and CDR2 are ENHRY and SYGVKD. This CDR3 is CAIRVDGQGEAFF. The CDR3 coding sequence is TGTGCCATCAGGGTAGACGGACAGGGCGAAGCTTTCTTT.

The gene calls are TRBV11-2 and TRBJ1-1; D is unresolved. V lost 4 bases and J lost 6, with 12 bases in between. The CDR3 is made up of 13 amino acids. The germline V gene has CDR1 SGHAT and CDR2 FQNNGV. CDR3 in DNA: TGTGCCAGCAGCTCCAACGGGGTGCCTGAAGCTTTCTTT. Its translation: CASSSNGVPEAFF.

J is TRBJ2-3 and V is TRBV7-8; no clear D gene. CDR1 SGHVS and CDR2 FQNEAQ come from the germline V gene. V was trimmed by 0 bases and J by 5 bases, leaving 15 bases between them. The CDR3 runs 16 residues. CDR3: CASSLARRGERDTQYF. The CDR3 nucleotides are TGTGCCAGCAGCTTAGCGCGGAGAGGCGAGAGAGATACGCAGTATTTT.

There are a few counts of this clone. The chain has TRBV27 and TRBJ2-6; possibly TRBD1 for D (5 bases). Trimming shortened V by 5 bases and J by 1 base, and 15 bases separated the two germline ends. The CDR3 consists of 17 residues. Looked up from germline, CDR1 is MNHEY and CDR2 is SMNVEV (reference sequence). Here the CDR3 DNA reads TGTGCCAGCAGTACTAACTTAGGGGTTTCTGGGGCCAACGTCCTGACTTTC. Its protein product is CASSTNLGVSGANVLTF.

Comments on this clone: The same CDR3 is also encoded by other DNA sequences in this sample. The chain couples TRBV5-1 to TRBJ2-1; 10 bases align to TRBD1. V gave up 5 bases and J gave up 4 bases; unmatched junction bases: 6. Germline CDR1 and CDR2: SGHRS and YFSETQ. This CDR3 comprises 15 residues. CDR3 sequence: CASSFGQGGYNEQFF. Here the CDR3 DNA reads TGCGCCAGCAGTTTCGGACAGGGGGGGTACAATGAGCAGTTCTTC.

The chain has TRBV13 and TRBJ1-1; unclear D gene. CDR1 and CDR2 from the germline V gene are PRHDT and FYEKMQ (reference sequence). The CDR3 has 11 residues. V lost 4 bases to trimming and J lost 6 bases, with 6 bases between them. CDR3 nucleotides: TGTGCCAGCAGCTGGGCGTCTGAAGCTTTCTTT. Translating it yields CASSWASEAFF.

The rearrangement joins TRBV9 to TRBJ2-1, with 12 bases matching TRBD2. The V gene end was trimmed by 4 bases and the J gene end by 8 bases; junction bases not matched to a gene: 7. Looked up from germline, CDR1 is SGDLS and CDR2 is YYNGEE. CDR3 length equals 15 residues. This CDR3 is CASSTGTSGSDEQFF. The CDR3 DNA is TGTGCCAGCAGCACCGGGACTAGCGGGTCGGATGAGCAGTTCTTC.

The CDR3 bases are TGTGCCAGCAGCTTAGTAGCTGATCAGCCCCAGCATTTT. This sequence encodes CASSLVADQPQHF. The gene calls are TRBV7-2 and TRBJ1-5, with no clear D. The CDR3 is made up of 13 amino acids. Germline-derived CDR1 and CDR2 are SGHTA and FQGNSA. The V and J ends lost 1 base and 5 bases respectively, with 6 bases between them.

J is TRBJ2-7 and V is TRBV11-3, with a tentative D call TRBD2 (6 bases). The CDR3 has 13 amino acids. The V and J ends lost 3 bases and 4 bases respectively, with 10 bases between them. Germline lookup yields CDR1 SGHNT and CDR2 YENEEA. The CDR3 DNA sequence: TGTGCCAGCAGCTTCGGGAGCTCGTACGAGCAGTACTTC. Encoded protein: CASSFGSSYEQYF.

The CDR3 loop is CAWSGLGQSSGNTIYF. The CDR3 nucleotides are TGTGCCTGGAGCGGGCTAGGACAGTCCTCTGGAAACACCATATATTTT. The rearrangement links TRBV30 to TRBJ1-3; TRBD1 is a possible D gene (6 bases). The CDR3 extends over 16 amino acids. Germline V gives CDR1 GTSNPN, CDR2 SVGIG (reference sequence). V was shortened by 3 bases and J by 0 bases, with 15 bases between the two germline ends.

J is TRBJ2-5 and V is TRBV19, with D perhaps matching TRBD1 (6 bases). The germline V gene has CDR1 LNHDA and CDR2 SQIVND (reference sequence). Trimming left V 6 bases short and J 4 bases short, with 18 bases between. The CDR3 has 15 amino acids. CDR3 sequence: CASSPYRDGGETQYF. The CDR3 DNA reads as TGTGCCAGTAGCCCTTACAGGGACGGAGGAGAGACCCAGTACTTC.

A single count supports this clone. V is TRBV3-1 (or the pseudogene TRBV3-2) and J is TRBJ2-3; 9 bases map to TRBD2. The CDR3 is 18 residues long. Germline CDR1 is LGHDT and CDR2 is YNNKEL (reference sequence). The V gene end was trimmed by 3 bases and the J gene end by 0 bases; junction bases not matched to a gene: 10. The CDR3 spells CASSQLGRLAASTDTQYF. The CDR3, as DNA: TGTGCCAGCAGCCAGCTGGGCAGACTAGCGGCTAGCACAGATACGCAGTATTTT.

The rearrangement links TRBV6-5 to TRBJ1-2; TRBD1 is a possible D gene (5 bases). The germline V gene has CDR1 MNHEY and CDR2 SVGAGI. Deletions cut 5 bases from V and 8 bases from J, with 18 bases between. The CDR3 runs to 14 residues. This CDR3 reads CASSKGHPLSGYTF. Here the CDR3 DNA reads TGTGCCAGCAGTAAGGGGCATCCGCTTTCGGGCTACACCTTC.

The chain employs TRBV29-1 and TRBJ2-7; 7 bases align to TRBD1. Germline CDR1 is SQVTM and CDR2 is ANQGSEA. This CDR3 spans 13 amino acids. With 6 bases clipped from V and 6 bases from J, the junction kept 11 bases outside the gene matches. The CDR3 DNA is TGCAGCGTGACTAATGACAGGGTTAGCGAGCAGTACTTC. Protein product: CSVTNDRVSEQYF.

In its sample, this clone was seen once. The V and J genes are TRBV5-8 and TRBJ2-7; D possibly corresponds to TRBD2 (6 bases). The CDR3 extends over 13 amino acids. V lost 3 bases and J 13 bases, leaving 20 bases between the germline ends. Per germline, CDR1 SGHTS and CDR2 YDEGEE. The CDR3 DNA reads TGTGCCAGCAGCTGGAGGACCCGGGACTTTTATTACTTC. Translating it yields CASSWRTRDFYYF.

J is TRBJ1-4 and V is TRBV5-5, with D possibly being TRBD1 (6 bases). The CDR3 has 14 residues. V lost 2 bases and J 7 bases, leaving 12 bases between the germline ends. Germline V gene data show CDR1 as SGHKS and CDR2 as YYEKEE (reference sequence). This CDR3 reads CASSLGGASEKLFF. Here the CDR3 DNA reads TGTGCCAGCAGCTTAGGGGGGGCTTCTGAAAAACTGTTTTTT.

This rearrangement joins TRBV5-1 to TRBJ1-2; D is possibly TRBD1 (5 bases). The germline CDR1 and CDR2 sequences are SGHRS and YFSETQ. With 4 bases removed from V and 4 bases from J, the gap between germline ends came to 14 bases. This CDR3 has 14 amino acids. The CDR3 is CASSPTQGSYGYTF. CDR3 in DNA: TGCGCCAGCAGCCCTACCCAGGGTTCCTATGGCTACACCTTC.

This clone was counted between two and nine times. The V and J genes are TRBV27 and TRBJ2-2; D gene unclear. Germline CDR1 is MNHEY and CDR2 is SMNVEV (reference sequence). CDR3 length equals 15 residues. With 5 bases removed from V and 5 bases from J, the gap between germline ends came to 15 bases. The CDR3 DNA follows: TGTGCCAGCAGTCGGATAGGAGTCGGTACCGGGGAGCTGTTTTTT. Translation gives CASSRIGVGTGELFF.

This chain links TRBV6-5 with TRBJ2-7; tentative D call: TRBD2 (5 bases). CDR1 and CDR2 from the germline V gene are MNHEY and SVGAGI. Trimming pared 8 bases from V and 2 bases from J, leaving 10 bases between. The CDR3 length is 12 residues. CDR3 nucleotides: TGTGCCAGCTCCCGAGGGCCCTACGAGCAGTACTTC. Its protein is CASSRGPYEQYF.

This CDR3 reads CASSRGQPNNEQFF. The CDR3 nucleotides read TGTGCCAGTAGTAGGGGACAGCCAAACAATGAGCAGTTCTTC. V is TRBV19 and J is TRBJ2-1; 7 nucleotides match TRBD1. V was clipped by 4 bases and J by 5 bases; unmatched bases: 5. The CDR3 has 14 residues. The germline V gene encodes CDR1 LNHDA and CDR2 SQIVND (reference sequence).

In its sample, this clone was seen a few times. The chain has TRBV5-6 and TRBJ2-5; 8 bases match TRBD1. The V segment lost 1 base and the J segment 4 bases; nucleotides outside the gene matches: 6. The CDR3 sequence is 15 residues long. Germline V lookup: CDR1 SGHDT, CDR2 YYEEEE. Here the CDR3 reads CASSLRTGKGETQYF. CDR3 coding DNA: TGTGCCAGCAGCTTGAGGACAGGGAAGGGAGAGACCCAGTACTTC.

The rearrangement joins TRBV7-2 to TRBJ1-5, with a weak D call TRBD1 (5 bases). The germline V gene encodes CDR1 SGHTA and CDR2 FQGNSA. Trimming cost V 5 bases and J 3 bases, with 11 bases left between them. The CDR3 consists of 14 residues. CDR3 region: CASSTSGFNQPQHF. CDR3 in DNA: TGTGCCAGCAGCACTTCAGGGTTCAATCAGCCCCAGCATTTT. Based on the CDR3 plus reference TRBV7-2 and TRBJ1-5, the full variable domain is GAGVSQSPSNKVTEKGKDVELRCDPISGHTALYWYRQSLGQGLEFLIYFQGNSAPDKSGLPSDRFSAERTGGSVSTLTIQRTQQEDSAVYLCASSTSGFNQPQHFGDGTRLSIL.

The CDR3 sequence: CATSRGSGGEETQYF. CDR3 nucleotide sequence: TGTGCCACCAGCAGAGGTAGCGGGGGCGAAGAGACCCAGTACTTC. The chain uses TRBV15 and TRBJ2-5, with 9 positions matching TRBD2. This CDR3 has 15 residues. J gave up 3 bases and V 1 base, and 3 bases lay outside the gene matches. Germline CDR1 reads LNHNV; CDR2 reads YYDKDF (reference sequence). The full variable domain, with the rest looked up from reference TRBV15 and TRBJ2-5, is DAMVIQNPRYQVTQFGKPVTLSCSQTLNHNVMYWYQQKSSQAPKLLFHYYDKDFNNEADTPDNFQSRRPNTSFCFLDIRSPGLGDTAMYLCATSRGSGGEETQYFGPGTRLLVL.

This clone was counted at least ten times. The chain joins TRBV15 to TRBJ1-5, with D tentatively TRBD1 (6 bases). This CDR3 is 16 amino acids long. Germline loops: CDR1 LNHNV, CDR2 YYDKDF (reference sequence). Trimming left V 4 bases short and J 4 bases short, with 17 bases between. The CDR3: CATSTGAAGENQPQHF. DNA for the CDR3: TGTGCCACCAGCACAGGAGCCGCAGGGGAAAATCAGCCCCAGCATTTT.

The chain links TRBV5-4 to TRBJ1-2, with 8 nucleotides matching TRBD1. CDR1 is SGHNT and CDR2 is YYREEE in the germline V gene (reference sequence). Unmatched junction bases numbered 3, after V lost 4 bases and J lost 4 bases. There are 13 residues in the CDR3. The CDR3 spells CASSPDRGYGYTF. As DNA, the CDR3 is TGTGCCAGCAGCCCTGACAGGGGCTATGGCTACACCTTC.

The rearrangement joins TRBV7-8 to TRBJ2-3; 9 bases agree with TRBD2. CDR1 and CDR2 from the germline V gene are SGHVS and FQNEAQ. The CDR3 consists of 17 residues. The ends lost 5 bases at V and 1 base at J; junction bases unmatched: 10. CDR3 protein: CASSPGFPSGGTDTQYF. DNA of the CDR3: TGTGCCAGCAGCCCAGGGTTCCCTAGCGGGGGCACAGATACGCAGTATTTT.

V and J are TRBV5-1 and TRBJ1-4; tentatively, D is TRBD1 (5 bases). The CDR3 runs to 15 residues. V dropped 0 bases and J dropped 3 bases, with 9 bases sitting between them. Germline loops: CDR1 SGHRS, CDR2 YFSETQ. Here the CDR3 DNA reads TGCGCCAGCAGCTTGGTAGGGGCGTCTAATGAAAAACTGTTTTTT. This translates into CASSLVGASNEKLFF. Full variable domain (rest looked up from reference TRBV5-1 and TRBJ1-4): KAGVTQTPRYLIKTRGQQVTLSCSPISGHRSVSWYQQTPGQGLQFLFEYFSETQRNKGNFPGRFSGRQFSNSRSEMNVSTLELGDSALYLCASSLVGASNEKLFFGSGTQLSVL.